This T cell receptor (beta chain) was found in a study of T-cell reconstitution after alpha-beta-depleted transplantation in children. Study-wide results and limits: At around two months after transplant, the alpha-beta T cells were reportedly derived from several hundred expanded clones that came from non-depleted graft cells. T-cell counts and diversity at one year post-transplant came mainly from newly produced T cells.

This clonotype was counted at least ten times. Its target is not known. The V gene's germline CDR1 is DFQATT and CDR2 SNEGSKA (reference sequence). The CDR3 is 15 amino acids. Between the trimmed V and J ends, which lost 0 bases and 0 bases, there was a span of 12 bases. The authors prepared the TCRbeta library with unique molecular identifiers. Using its own MiXCR run on the PCR reads, TCRdb lists one record per CDR3 protein. The data show around 700,000 distinct CDR3 sequences, about an eighth seen once. The sample here was PBMCs, taken before TCRalphabeta/CD19-depleted stem cell transplant. The clonotype was recovered from a girl between 2 and 10 years old with congenital amegakaryocytic thrombocytopenia, due to receive a stem cell transplant. The chain carries TRBV20-1 and TRBJ2-7; a possible D gene is TRBD2 (5 bases). The DNA of the CDR3 is TGCAGTGCTAGAGAAAGGCGGACTTCCTCCTACGAGCAGTACTTC. Its protein is CSARERRTSSYEQYF.